The clone carrying this TCR beta chain was recorded a few times. Its antigen is unidentified. Orbital computed tomography, thyroid ultrasound, TRAb, serum thyroxine and clinical symptoms formed the basis of diagnosis. These data are taken from a study of Graves' ophthalmopathy and Graves' hyperthyroidism. Findings and caveats of the study: Most expanded thyroid clonotypes above 0.001 frequency also appeared in blood.

This CDR3 has 16 residues. V lost 0 bases to trimming and J lost 2 bases, with 14 bases between them. CDR1 MNHEY and CDR2 SVGAGI come from the germline V gene. RNA served as the template for amplifying TCR beta CDR3 regions. In the first round, RT-PCR was carried out with HTBI primers, and a multiplex PCR formed the second round. MiXCR was run by TCRdb on the multiplex PCR reads, yielding one entry per CDR3 protein. Of nearly 400,000 distinct CDR3 sequences in the sample, about 16% were seen once. The TCR comes from a woman aged 18-29 years with Graves' ophthalmopathy. Sequencing used peripheral blood. This chain uses TRBV6-5 with TRBJ2-7; D gene unclear. Here the CDR3 DNA reads TGTGCCAGCAGTTACTCGAGTTCTCCTCCCACCTACGAGCAGTACTTC. Its translation: CASSYSSSPPTYEQYF.